These 23 T cell receptor beta chains were all obtained from the same sample, sequenced in a study of T cell responses to AZD1222 COVID-19 vaccine. TCRdb keeps only in-frame clones here, not all; method: immunoSEQ multiplex PCR. The table has 95,000 to 150,000 clones, approximately 88% seen once. Here the sequenced sample was peripheral blood, taken on day 0 of AZD1222 vaccination. The receptors stem from an adult in good health.

This chain connects TRBV7-8 to TRBJ2-2; 10 bases map to TRBD2. Germline lookup yields CDR1 SGHVS and CDR2 FQNEAQ. V lost 5 bases to trimming and J lost 4 bases; unmatched junction nucleotides: 10. This CDR3 is 17 amino acids long. In DNA, the CDR3 is TGTGCCAGCAGCGCAGATAGCGGGGGGCGGGTCACCGGGGAGCTGTTTTTT. It translates to CASSADSGGRVTGELFF.

This chain uses TRBV9 with TRBJ1-6, with 8 bases that match TRBD1. V shed 2 bases, J shed 9 bases, and the junction held 7 bases outside the gene matches. CDR3 length: 15 residues. Germline V gene lookup returns CDR1 SGDLS and CDR2 YYNGEE. This chain's CDR3 is CASSVVGTGGSPLHF. DNA for the CDR3: TGTGCCAGCAGCGTGGTAGGGACAGGCGGTTCACCCCTCCACTTT.

The genes are TRBV4-3 and TRBJ2-3; D uncertain. Germline V gives CDR1 LGHNA, CDR2 YSLEER. Trimming removed 0 bases at V and 2 bases at J, with 9 bases between. The CDR3 is 15 residues long. The CDR3 protein is CASSQDLGATDTQYF. DNA of the CDR3: TGCGCCAGCAGCCAAGATCTCGGAGCCACAGATACGCAGTATTTT.

The chain has TRBV19 and TRBJ2-5; 9 bases are shared with TRBD2. This CDR3 comprises 18 residues. In germline, CDR1 is LNHDA, CDR2 SQIVND (reference sequence). Losses at the gene ends were 2 bases for V and 3 bases for J; bases not matched to a gene: 13. The CDR3 reads CASSIRASGATTKETQYF. For the CDR3, the DNA is TGTGCCAGTAGTATAAGGGCTAGCGGGGCGACAACCAAAGAGACCCAGTACTTC.

The V and J genes are TRBV15 and TRBJ1-4; D gene ambiguous. V was shortened by 1 base and J by 9 bases, with 15 bases between the two germline ends. CDR3 length: 15 amino acids. Germline CDR1 and CDR2: LNHNV and YYDKDF (reference sequence). The CDR3 loop reads CATSRGGGLAKKLFF. The CDR3 coding sequence is TGTGCCACCAGCAGAGGAGGCGGTTTAGCGAAAAAACTGTTTTTT.

The chain joins TRBV5-1 to TRBJ1-1; D call uncertain. The CDR3 contains 13 residues. V was trimmed by 5 bases and J by 3 bases, leaving 11 bases between them. From germline, CDR1 is SGHRS and CDR2 YFSETQ. The CDR3 spells CASRRERHTEAFF. DNA for the CDR3: TGCGCCAGCAGGAGGGAACGGCACACTGAAGCTTTCTTT.

A single count supports this clone. The chain couples TRBV21-1 to TRBJ2-2; TRBD2, the table's D call, was not compared with the DNA. TRBV21-1 has pseudogene status. The CDR3 sequence is 15 residues long. The CDR3 nucleotides are TGTGCCAGCAGCAATTCACGAATACCGAGCGGGGAGCTGTTTTTT. This encodes CASSNSRIPSGELFF.

The genes are TRBV28 and TRBJ2-2; D unresolved. This CDR3 is 13 amino acids long. Germline values: CDR1 MDHEN, CDR2 SYDVKM. V gave up 3 bases and J gave up 2 bases, with 4 bases separating them. CDR3 in amino acids: CASSFLNTGELFF. In DNA form, the CDR3 reads TGTGCCAGCAGTTTCCTCAACACCGGGGAGCTGTTTTTT.

The rearrangement uses TRBV25-1 and TRBJ1-1; the D is unclear. CDR1 is MGHDK, CDR2 SYGVNS, per germline. The CDR3 loop spans 13 amino acids. V was pared by 6 bases and J by 1 base, with 9 bases between. The CDR3 bases are TGTGCCAGCAGCCTAGATGGGAACACTGAAGCTTTCTTT. Its protein is CASSLDGNTEAFF.

V and J are TRBV12-5 and TRBJ2-1, with TRBD2 identical over 13 bases. The CDR3 loop spans 15 amino acids. Germline lookup yields CDR1 LGHNT and CDR2 FRNRAP. Unmatched junction bases numbered 2, after V lost 2 bases and J lost 7 bases. CDR3 loop: CASGLWGLAGNEQFF. CDR3 sequence (DNA): TGTGCTAGTGGTTTGTGGGGACTAGCGGGGAATGAGCAGTTCTTC.

The rearrangement uses TRBV9 and TRBJ2-1; D is perhaps TRBD1 (6 bases). The V gene lost 0 bases and the J gene lost 10 bases, with 20 bases spanning the gap. Germline V CDR1 and CDR2: SGDLS, YYNGEE. The CDR3 contains 16 residues. DNA of the CDR3: TGTGCCAGCAGCGTAGACCCACAGGGAAGTTTCCGAGAGCAGTTCTTC. Its protein product is CASSVDPQGSFREQFF.

The chain joins TRBV10-3 to TRBJ1-1; D gene uncertain. Germline V gene data show CDR1 as ENHRY and CDR2 as SYGVKD. This CDR3 has 14 residues. Trimming shortened V by 2 bases and J by 6 bases, and 13 bases separated the two germline ends. CDR3 DNA sequence: TGTGCCATCAGTGAGCGGCAGGTCGGTTCTGAAGCTTTCTTT. This translates into CAISERQVGSEAFF.

V gene TRBV7-8 combines with J gene TRBJ1-3; TRBD1 matches 7 bases. Per the germline V gene, CDR1 is SGHVS and CDR2 is FQNEAQ. V shed 1 base, J shed 0 bases, and the junction held 9 bases outside the gene matches. The CDR3 runs 18 residues. The CDR3 DNA follows: TGTGCCAGCAGCTTAGGGGTGGAGGGGGCAGGCTCTGGAAACACCATATATTTT. Its translation: CASSLGVEGAGSGNTIYF.

The chain recombines TRBV6-5 with TRBJ1-3; no reliable D call. The germline gives CDR1 MNHEY, CDR2 SVGAGI. The CDR3 is 12 amino acids. The V and J ends lost 4 bases and 3 bases respectively, with 4 bases between them. The CDR3 sequence is CASSSRGNTIYF. As DNA, the CDR3 is TGTGCCAGCAGTTCTCGTGGAAACACCATATATTTT.

This clone has only one observation. The chain uses TRBV15 and TRBJ2-6; tentative D call: TRBD2 (6 bases). The CDR3 is made up of 17 amino acids. Germline V CDR1 and CDR2: LNHNV, YYDKDF (reference sequence). Trimming pared 0 bases from V and 2 bases from J, leaving 11 bases between. The CDR3 reads CATSRDRGFTGANVLTF. The CDR3 DNA reads as TGTGCCACCAGCAGAGATCGGGGGTTTACTGGGGCCAACGTCCTGACTTTC.

V is TRBV28 and J is TRBJ1-6; weak D call: TRBD1 (6 bases). The germline gives CDR1 MDHEN, CDR2 SYDVKM. The CDR3 is 12 amino acids. V lost 3 bases and J 19 bases, leaving 16 bases between the germline ends. CDR3 nucleotide sequence: TGTGCCAGCAGTTTGGGGACACGATTACTTCACTTT. Its protein product is CASSLGTRLLHF.

V is TRBV10-1 and J is TRBJ2-2; D gene unclear. CDR1 is WNHNN and CDR2 is SYGVQD in the germline V gene (reference sequence). V was clipped by 0 bases and J by 7 bases, with 0 bases between them. The CDR3 runs 11 residues. The CDR3 sequence is CASSESGELFF. In DNA, the CDR3 is TGCGCCAGCAGTGAGTCCGGGGAGCTGTTTTTT.

This clone came up once. The rearrangement links TRBV3-1 (or the pseudogene TRBV3-2) to TRBJ2-2; no clear D. Germline V gene lookup returns CDR1 LGHDT and CDR2 YNNKEL (reference sequence). The CDR3 spans 13 residues. The V end lost 2 bases, the J end lost 4 bases, and 5 bases lay between the germline ends. CDR3 bases: TGTGCCAGCAGCCAAAGAGGCACCGGGGAGCTGTTTTTT. This gives the protein CASSQRGTGELFF.

The rearrangement uses TRBV10-3 and TRBJ1-2; tentatively, D is TRBD1 (5 bases). There are 14 residues in the CDR3. CDR1 ENHRY and CDR2 SYGVKD come from the germline V gene. Trimming took off 6 bases at V and 4 bases at J, with 15 bases between the two ends. CDR3 protein: CAIRPQDTVYGYTF. CDR3 bases: TGTGCCATCAGGCCCCAGGACACCGTCTATGGCTACACCTTC.

The chain joins TRBV28 to TRBJ2-7; 8 bases line up with TRBD2. Germline assignment: CDR1 MDHEN and CDR2 SYDVKM. CDR3 length: 17 amino acids. The junction had 13 bases not matched to a gene; V was cut back by 5 bases and J by 1 base. CDR3 amino acids: CASSPQGSSGGSYEQYF. The DNA of the CDR3 is TGTGCCAGCAGTCCGCAAGGGTCCAGCGGGGGATCCTACGAGCAGTACTTC.

Concerning this clone: Its ends do not fully match the called genes, so a read error is possible. This chain links TRBV2 with TRBJ1-2, with 8 bases lining up with TRBD1. CDR3 size: 15 residues. Germline CDR1 and CDR2: SNHLY and FYNNEI. The CDR3 coding sequence is TGTGCCAGCAGTGACCCGGACAGGGTTAACTGTGGCTACACCTTC. This translates into CASSDPDRVNCGYTF.

This sequence joins TRBV7-9 and TRBJ1-6; D might be TRBD1 (6 bases). The CDR3 totals 15 residues. Germline CDR1 SEHNR, CDR2 FQNEAQ (reference sequence). V was cut by 5 bases and J by 6 bases, with 14 bases left in between. The CDR3 loop reads CASSQQGFGNSPLHF. Here the CDR3 DNA reads TGTGCCAGCAGCCAACAGGGATTTGGTAATTCACCCCTCCACTTT.

The chain carries TRBV6-5 and TRBJ2-1, with D unresolved. Trimming took 6 bases from V and 9 from J, leaving 15 bases between them. This CDR3 is 13 amino acids long. CDR1 is MNHEY and CDR2 is SVGAGI in the germline V gene. CDR3 DNA: TGTGCCAGCAGCCCCTCAGAATGGGGTGAGCAGTTCTTC. Translating gives CASSPSEWGEQFF.